The 10 T cell receptor beta chains in this list originate from one sample, sequenced in a study of blood T cell repertoires in COVID-19. Clones were read by immunoSEQ multiplex PCR, and TCRdb kept only the in-frame ones, dropping some. The table lists under 250,000 clones, roughly 85% of them singletons, with approximately 8.2% in the top ten. The sequenced sample consisted of PBMCs or T cells enriched from blood (not recorded which). The receptors stem from a woman aged 45-65 years with acute COVID-19.

The CDR3 coding sequence is TGTGCCAGCAGCCCCCGAGAGGGTGCTGGCTACACCTTC. Translating it yields CASSPREGAGYTF. The gene calls are TRBV3-1 (or the pseudogene TRBV3-2) and TRBJ1-2; D gene ambiguous. Germline assignment: CDR1 LGHDT and CDR2 YNNKEL (reference sequence). This CDR3 has 13 amino acids. V lost 4 bases and J 7 bases, leaving 13 bases between the germline ends.

This chain links TRBV19 with TRBJ1-1; D not certain. The ends were cut back, 5 bases at V and 3 bases at J, with 22 bases in the middle. The CDR3 loop spans 17 amino acids. Germline CDR1 LNHDA, CDR2 SQIVND (reference sequence). CDR3 in amino acids: CASSPFPTLGDDTEAFF. The CDR3 coding sequence is TGTGCCAGTAGTCCCTTCCCGACCCTCGGAGATGACACTGAAGCTTTCTTT.

The rearrangement joins TRBV24-1 to TRBJ2-1, with D possibly matching TRBD2 (7 bases). This CDR3 contains 13 residues. The germline CDR1 and CDR2 sequences are KGHDR and SFDVKD. Trimming removed 8 bases at V and 4 bases at J, with 11 bases between. CDR3 nucleotides: TGTGCCACCAAGGGGGGGGGATACAATGAGCAGTTCTTC. Protein product: CATKGGGYNEQFF.

In DNA form, the CDR3 reads TGCGCCAGCAGCTTGGCCGCGGGACGGACCTCCTACGAGCAGTACTTC. Its translation is CASSLAAGRTSYEQYF. V and J are TRBV5-1 and TRBJ2-7; tentatively, D is TRBD2 (6 bases). Germline CDR1 is SGHRS and CDR2 is YFSETQ. The V and J ends lost 0 bases and 0 bases respectively, with 13 bases between them. There are 16 residues in the CDR3.

This clone was seen a few times. The gene calls are TRBV18 and TRBJ2-3, with no clear D. The germline gives CDR1 KGHSH, CDR2 LQKENI. The ends were cut back, 2 bases at V and 4 bases at J, with 7 bases in the middle. The CDR3 runs to 13 residues. The CDR3 sequence is CASSPTVADTQYF. CDR3 DNA: TGTGCCAGCTCACCAACGGTAGCAGATACGCAGTATTTT.

The chain employs TRBV3-1 (or the pseudogene TRBV3-2) and TRBJ1-2, with 9 bases aligning to TRBD1. From germline, CDR1 is LGHDT and CDR2 YNNKEL (reference sequence). Trimming at V came to 1 base and at J to 6 bases, leaving 3 bases not matched to a gene. This CDR3 spans 14 amino acids. The CDR3 region has the DNA TGTGCCAGCAGCCAAGCCGACAGGGGGGATGGCTACACCTTC. Translation gives CASSQADRGDGYTF.

The V and J genes are TRBV11-3 and TRBJ1-1, with 7 bases that match TRBD1. V dropped 3 bases and J dropped 7; count of bases not matched to a gene: 5. There are 13 residues in the CDR3. CDR1 and CDR2 (germline): SGHNT, YENEEA. Here the CDR3 DNA reads TGTGCCAGCAGCTTGCGGACAGGTGTTGAAGCTTTCTTT. Translating it yields CASSLRTGVEAFF.

The gene calls are TRBV19 and TRBJ1-1, with TRBD1 as a possible D gene (5 bases). V lost 4 bases and J 5 bases, leaving 14 bases between the germline ends. CDR3 length equals 14 residues. Germline loops: CDR1 LNHDA, CDR2 SQIVND (reference sequence). The CDR3 sequence is CASSNLGLRTEAFF. CDR3 DNA: TGTGCCAGTAGTAACCTGGGACTGAGAACTGAAGCTTTCTTT.

The chain carries TRBV6-6 and TRBJ1-3; D is ambiguous. This CDR3 is built from 15 residues. Germline V lookup: CDR1 MNHNY, CDR2 SVGAGI (reference sequence). V lost 2 bases, J lost 1 base, and 9 bases lay in between. CDR3: CASSYIRTSGNTIYF. As DNA, the CDR3 is TGTGCCAGCAGTTACATACGGACTTCTGGAAACACCATATATTTT.

The CDR3 sequence is CASSLLLGLAGGPPQETQYF. The DNA for the CDR3 is TGTGCCAGCAGCTTGCTACTGGGACTAGCGGGGGGGCCCCCACAAGAGACCCAGTACTTC. This chain links TRBV7-8 with TRBJ2-5; 16 bases align to TRBD2. There are 20 residues in the CDR3. The trim removed 3 bases at V and 2 bases at J, leaving 12 bases unmatched. CDR1 is SGHVS, CDR2 FQNEAQ, per germline.